This section outlines one T cell receptor (beta chain) sequence together with its context. The data derive from a study of T cells in tuberculosis. In the study overall: A South African cohort included IGRA-negative adolescents, latently infected IGRA-positive adolescents and adults with active tuberculosis.

The CDR3 loop spans 17 amino acids. After removal of 5 bases from V and 4 bases from J, the junction contained 12 bases not matched to a gene. From germline, CDR1 is SGHNT and CDR2 YENEEA. The method was immunoSEQ multiplex PCR; TCRdb's version includes in-frame clones alone and lacks a portion of them. The table lists around 30,000 clones, over 85% of them singletons. Noted time point: new active TB diagnosis, blood taken before or within 7 days of starting treatment. Confirmation came from sputum smear and/or culture positivity for M. tuberculosis. The chain uses TRBV11-3 and TRBJ2-3; 10 bases match TRBD2. Sequenced here: PBMCs, sampled at tuberculosis diagnosis. The receptor was isolated from an adult with tuberculosis. The CDR3 is CASSPGGLASLPDTQYF. The CDR3 DNA reads TGTGCCAGCAGCCCAGGGGGACTAGCGTCTCTACCAGATACGCAGTATTTT.